The entry below describes one T cell receptor beta chain. V gave up 1 base and J gave up 3 bases; unmatched junction bases: 3. The CDR3 runs 16 residues. Germline-derived CDR1 and CDR2 are SGHTA and FQGNSA. Assay: immunoSEQ multiplex PCR; the TCRdb copy retains only in-frame clones and omits some. The data show fewer than 500,000 clones, about 92% seen once. This sample was included in a study of Ad26.COV2.S vaccination and SARS-CoV-2 variants. Treatment of the sample: 15 to 20 received Ad26.COV2.S at low or high dose, single or two shots; about 5 received placebo; per-sample allocation not given. Sampling happened 63 days after the first vaccine or placebo injection.

The specimen comprised peripheral blood, sampled in a trial of Ad26.COV2.S vaccine versus placebo. The V gene is TRBV7-2, the J gene TRBJ2-1, with 10 positions matching TRBD2. The receptor comes from a person between 18 and 59 years old who received the Ad26.COV2.S COVID-19 vaccine or a placebo. The CDR3, as DNA: TGTGCCAGCAGCTTAGTTGGGACTAGCGACTACAATGAGCAGTTCTTC. Amino acids: CASSLVGTSDYNEQFF.